This T cell receptor beta chain was captured by sequencing in a study of post-analysis software for immune sequencing data. Across the study: Included courses were relapsing-remitting and secondary progressive multiple sclerosis; progressive-relapsing multiple sclerosis was also included.

This CDR3 region has 17 residues. V was cut by 6 bases and J by 0 bases, with 20 bases left in between. General observations from the study: TRBV5-6, TRBV5-1 and TRBV20-1 were among roughly 5 TRBV segments more frequent in patients than controls. Pronounced co-clustering by F measure was evident among identically batched samples. There was significantly lower normalized Chao1 diversity in multiple sclerosis patients than in controls.

The library was made from cDNA and included unique molecular identifiers. The source material, about 0.9 to 10 million T cells, gave rise to roughly 500,000 cDNA molecules. TCRdb re-called the PCR reads through MiXCR, storing one row per CDR3 protein. This sample has about 620,000 distinct CDR3 sequences; roughly 46% occur once, and the top ten carry about 1.5%. This clonotype has just a few counts. Its target is not known. Sample: blood. The chain links TRBV12-3 or TRBV12-4 to TRBJ1-2, with a tentative D call TRBD1 (6 bases). This receptor was identified in a girl under 18 with multiple sclerosis. The CDR3 DNA reads as TGTGCCAGCAGGTCTGGGGGGGGGGACACAACTAACTATGGCTACACCTTC. Its protein is CASRSGGGDTTNYGYTF.